This is a list of T cell receptor beta chains from one sample in a study of identical twins. Each CDR3 protein gets one entry after TCRdb re-called the 5' RACE reads with MiXCR. The sample contains 690,000 or so distinct CDR3 sequences, over 8.5% of which appear only once. These data also formed part of another study, on yellow fever vaccine responses in identical twins.

Sequencing was carried out using PBMCs. The origin of the receptors is a woman aged 18-29 years in good health. The CDR3 runs from the conserved cysteine through the conserved F or W. Fields, in order: V gene, D gene, clone size, J gene, CDR3 DNA, CDR3 protein. The D gene is left open where the match is weak. Clone size is stated in some rows and not others, as once, few, many or a class when expanded.

V gene: TRBV12-3/TRBV12-4; D gene: .; clone size: many; J gene: TRBJ1-5; CDR3 DNA: TGTGCCAGCAGCCTCGGAAAGGATCAGCCCCAGCATTTT; CDR3 protein: CASSLGKDQPQHF
V gene: TRBV3-1; D gene: TRBD2; clone size: few; J gene: TRBJ2-1; CDR3 DNA: TGTGCCAGCAGCCAGGGGACTAGCGGGCCCCCCTACAATGAGCAGTTCTTC; CDR3 protein: CASSQGTSGPPYNEQFF
V gene: TRBV10-3; D gene: TRBD1; clone size: .; J gene: TRBJ2-1; CDR3 DNA: TGTGCCATCGGCAACAGGGGACCCTACAATGAGCAGTTCTTC; CDR3 protein: CAIGNRGPYNEQFF
V gene: TRBV9; D gene: TRBD2; clone size: .; J gene: TRBJ2-2; CDR3 DNA: TGTGCCAGCAGCGTATCTAGTAGCGGGGGTATCACCGGGGAGCTGTTTTTT; CDR3 protein: CASSVSSSGGITGELFF
V gene: TRBV6-5; D gene: TRBD2; clone size: .; J gene: TRBJ2-2; CDR3 DNA: TGTGCCAGCAGTTACCCCGGGACTAGCGGAAAGAACACCGGGGAGCTGTTTTTT; CDR3 protein: CASSYPGTSGKNTGELFF
V gene: TRBV20-1; D gene: TRBD2; clone size: .; J gene: TRBJ2-2; CDR3 DNA: TGCAGTGCTGGGACTAACCCGCGGGGGGAGCTGTTTTTT; CDR3 protein: CSAGTNPRGELFF
V gene: TRBV7-3; D gene: TRBD1; clone size: .; J gene: TRBJ2-2; CDR3 DNA: TGTGCCAGCAGCCCTGGGGACAGACGGGCCGGGGAGCTGTTTTTT; CDR3 protein: CASSPGDRRAGELFF
V gene: TRBV28; D gene: .; clone size: .; J gene: TRBJ2-5; CDR3 DNA: TGTGCCAGCGGGGGGATAGGAGAGACCCAGTACTTC; CDR3 protein: CASGGIGETQYF
V gene: TRBV5-5; D gene: TRBD2; clone size: many; J gene: TRBJ2-3; CDR3 DNA: TGTGCCAGCAGCCCTACCTCTAGCGGGGGGGCGGATACGCAGTATTTT; CDR3 protein: CASSPTSSGGADTQYF
V gene: TRBV3-1; D gene: .; clone size: many; J gene: TRBJ2-7; CDR3 DNA: TGTGCCAGCAGCCAAGTAAGTTCGAGGGTCGAGCAGTACTTC; CDR3 protein: CASSQVSSRVEQYF
V gene: TRBV4-2; D gene: .; clone size: few; J gene: TRBJ2-1; CDR3 DNA: TGTGCCAGCAGCCAAGTCCTAGGGGGAAGCAATGAGCAGTTCTTC; CDR3 protein: CASSQVLGGSNEQFF
V gene: TRBV3-1; D gene: .; clone size: many; J gene: TRBJ1-4; CDR3 DNA: TGTGCCAGCAGCCAAGGAAACTTCGGGAATGAAAAACTGTTTTTT; CDR3 protein: CASSQGNFGNEKLFF
V gene: TRBV2; D gene: .; clone size: .; J gene: TRBJ2-1; CDR3 DNA: TGTGCCAGCAGTGAATCTGGCGGAGGGAATGAGCAGTTCTTC; CDR3 protein: CASSESGGGNEQFF
V gene: TRBV6-5; D gene: .; clone size: .; J gene: TRBJ2-2; CDR3 DNA: TGTGCCAGCAGTTACGGGGACCCCGGGGAGCTGTTTTTT; CDR3 protein: CASSYGDPGELFF
V gene: TRBV3-1; D gene: .; clone size: .; J gene: TRBJ2-1; CDR3 DNA: TGTGCCAGCAGCCAAGGGCACTTGAGCTCCTACAATGAGCAGTTCTTC; CDR3 protein: CASSQGHLSSYNEQFF